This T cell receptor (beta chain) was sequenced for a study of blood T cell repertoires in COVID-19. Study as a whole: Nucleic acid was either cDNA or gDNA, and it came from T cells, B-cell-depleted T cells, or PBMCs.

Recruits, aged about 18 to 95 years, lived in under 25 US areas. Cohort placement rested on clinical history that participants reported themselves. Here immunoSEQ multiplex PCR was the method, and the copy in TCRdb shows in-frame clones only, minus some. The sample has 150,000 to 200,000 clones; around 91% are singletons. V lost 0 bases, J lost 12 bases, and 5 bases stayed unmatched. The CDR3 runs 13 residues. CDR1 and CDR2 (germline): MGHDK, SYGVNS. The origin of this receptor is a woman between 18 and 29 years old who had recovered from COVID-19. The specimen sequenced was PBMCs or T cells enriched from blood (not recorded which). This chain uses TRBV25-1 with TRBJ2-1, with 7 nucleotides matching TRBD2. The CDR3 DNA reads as TGTGCCAGCAGTGAATATATGGGGAGGGGGCAGTTCTTC. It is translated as CASSEYMGRGQFF.